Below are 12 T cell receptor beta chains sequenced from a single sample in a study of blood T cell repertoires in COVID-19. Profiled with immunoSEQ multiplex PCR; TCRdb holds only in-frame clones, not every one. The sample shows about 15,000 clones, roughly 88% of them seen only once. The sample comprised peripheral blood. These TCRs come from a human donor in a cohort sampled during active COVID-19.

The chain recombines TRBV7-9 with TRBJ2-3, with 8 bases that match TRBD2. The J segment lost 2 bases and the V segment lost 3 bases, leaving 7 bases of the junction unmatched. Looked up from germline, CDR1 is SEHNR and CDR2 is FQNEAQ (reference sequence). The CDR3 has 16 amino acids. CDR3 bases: TGTGCCAGCAGCTTTTTTGGGACTAGGAACACAGATACGCAGTATTTT. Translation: CASSFFGTRNTDTQYF.

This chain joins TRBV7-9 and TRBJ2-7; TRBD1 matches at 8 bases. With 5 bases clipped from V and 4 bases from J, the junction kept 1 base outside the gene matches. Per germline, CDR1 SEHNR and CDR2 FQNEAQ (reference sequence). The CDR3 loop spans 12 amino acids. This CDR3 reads CASSGQGYEQYF. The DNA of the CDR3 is TGTGCCAGCAGCGGACAGGGATACGAGCAGTACTTC.

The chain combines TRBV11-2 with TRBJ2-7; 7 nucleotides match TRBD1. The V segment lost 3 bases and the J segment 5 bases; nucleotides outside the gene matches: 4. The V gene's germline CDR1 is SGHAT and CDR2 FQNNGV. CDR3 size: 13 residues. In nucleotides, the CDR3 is TGTGCCAGCAGCTTCGACAGGGCGAACGAGCAGTACTTC. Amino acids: CASSFDRANEQYF.

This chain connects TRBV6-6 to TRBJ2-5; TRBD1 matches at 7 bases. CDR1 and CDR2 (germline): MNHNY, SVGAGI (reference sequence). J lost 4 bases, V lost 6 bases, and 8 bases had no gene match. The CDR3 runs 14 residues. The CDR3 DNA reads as TGTGCCAGCAGCCAGAACCGACAGGGAGAGACCCAGTACTTC. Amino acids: CASSQNRQGETQYF.

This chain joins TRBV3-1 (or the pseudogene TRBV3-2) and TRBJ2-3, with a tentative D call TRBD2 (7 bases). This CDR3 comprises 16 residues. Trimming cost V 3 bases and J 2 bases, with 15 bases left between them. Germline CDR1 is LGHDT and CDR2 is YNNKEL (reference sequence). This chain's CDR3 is CASSHEGGLLTDTQYF. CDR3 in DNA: TGTGCCAGCAGCCATGAGGGGGGGCTACTCACAGATACGCAGTATTTT.

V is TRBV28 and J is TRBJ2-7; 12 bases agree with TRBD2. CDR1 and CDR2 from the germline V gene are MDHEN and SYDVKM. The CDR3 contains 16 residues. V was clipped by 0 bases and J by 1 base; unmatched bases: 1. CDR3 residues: CASSLWTSGSSYEQYF. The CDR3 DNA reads TGTGCCAGCAGTTTATGGACTAGCGGGAGTTCCTACGAGCAGTACTTC. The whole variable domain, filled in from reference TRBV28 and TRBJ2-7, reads DVKVTQSSRYLVKRTGEKVFLECVQDMDHENMFWYRQDPGLGLRLIYFSYDVKMKEKGDIPEGYSVSREKKERFSLILESASTNQTSMYLCASSLWTSGSSYEQYFGPGTRLTVT.

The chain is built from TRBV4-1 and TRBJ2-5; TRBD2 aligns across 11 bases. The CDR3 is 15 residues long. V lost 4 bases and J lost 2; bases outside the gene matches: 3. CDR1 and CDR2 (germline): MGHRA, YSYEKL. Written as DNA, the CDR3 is TGCGCCAGCAGCCGTAGCGGGAGGGCTCAAGAGACCCAGTACTTC. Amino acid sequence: CASSRSGRAQETQYF.

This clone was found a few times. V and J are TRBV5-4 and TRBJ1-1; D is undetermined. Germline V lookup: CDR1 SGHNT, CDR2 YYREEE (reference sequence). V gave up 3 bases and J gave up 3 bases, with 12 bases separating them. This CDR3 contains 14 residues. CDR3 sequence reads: CASSSDRSYTEAFF. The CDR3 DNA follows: TGTGCCAGCAGCTCCGATCGGAGCTACACTGAAGCTTTCTTT. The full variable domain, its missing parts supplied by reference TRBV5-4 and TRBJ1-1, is ETGVTQSPTHLIKTRGQQVTLRCSSQSGHNTVSWYQQALGQGPQFIFQYYREEENGRGNFPPRFSGLQFPNYSSELNVNALELDDSALYLCASSSDRSYTEAFFGQGTRLTVV.

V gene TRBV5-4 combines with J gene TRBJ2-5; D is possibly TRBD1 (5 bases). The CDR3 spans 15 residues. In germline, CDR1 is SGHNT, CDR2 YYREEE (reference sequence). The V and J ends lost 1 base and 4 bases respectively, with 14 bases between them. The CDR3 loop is CASSLKTDVLETQYF. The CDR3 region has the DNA TGTGCCAGCAGCTTGAAGACAGACGTCTTAGAGACCCAGTACTTC.

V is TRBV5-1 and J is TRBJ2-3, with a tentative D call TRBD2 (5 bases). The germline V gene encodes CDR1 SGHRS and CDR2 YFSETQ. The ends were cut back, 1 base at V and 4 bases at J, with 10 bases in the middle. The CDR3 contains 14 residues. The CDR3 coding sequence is TGCGCCAGCAGCTTGACGGGGAAGGCAGATACGCAGTATTTT. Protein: CASSLTGKADTQYF.

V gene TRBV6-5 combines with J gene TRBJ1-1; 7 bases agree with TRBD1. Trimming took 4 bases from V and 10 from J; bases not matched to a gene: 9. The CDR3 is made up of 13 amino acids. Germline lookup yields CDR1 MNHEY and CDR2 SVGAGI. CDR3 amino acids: CASSSDRGGSAFF. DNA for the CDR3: TGTGCCAGCAGTTCGGACAGAGGGGGCTCAGCTTTCTTT.

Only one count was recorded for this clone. Here the CDR3 DNA reads TGCGCCAGTGCCGGGACACGATGGGAGACCCAGTACTTC. This gives the protein CASAGTRWETQYF. The J gene is TRBJ2-5, the V gene TRBV10-2; D perhaps matches TRBD1 (6 bases). CDR1 is WSHSY, CDR2 SAAADI, per germline. With 9 bases removed from V and 5 bases from J, the gap between germline ends came to 16 bases. This CDR3 spans 13 amino acids.